The rows below give T cell receptor beta chains drawn from one sample of a study of CD8 T cells in Susac syndrome. Each CDR3 protein is one row after TCRdb ran MiXCR on the immunoSEQ multiplex PCR reads. The sample shows about 200,000 distinct CDR3 sequences, around 95% of them seen only once. The sequenced sample was CD4+ T cells from PBMCs. All receptors come from a human donor in good health. Both conserved end residues are part of each CDR3. Each record gives: CDR3 DNA, CDR3 protein, D gene, clone size, J gene, V gene. A D gene is named only where the DNA matches it firmly. Clone size appears in some rows only: once, few, many, or a class for an expanded clone.

TGCAGTGCTCGCAGAAACACTGAAGCTTTCTTT,CSARRNTEAFF,.,.,TRBJ1-1,TRBV20-1
TGTGCCAGCAGCGTGACTAGCGGGGCACCGGGGGAGACCCAGTACTTC,CASSVTSGAPGETQYF,TRBD2,.,TRBJ2-5,TRBV3-1
TGTGCCAACGGGAGGGGCTACAATGAGCAGTTCTTC,CANGRGYNEQFF,TRBD2,.,TRBJ2-1,TRBV9
TGCAGTGCCGGACGACAGGGCATTAATGAAAAACTGTTTTTT,CSAGRQGINEKLFF,TRBD1,.,TRBJ1-4,TRBV20-1
TGCAGCGTTGAAGTGGGATCCACTGAAGCTTTCTTT,CSVEVGSTEAFF,.,.,TRBJ1-1,TRBV29-1
TGTGCCAGCAGTTCCGGGACAATTCGGGACATTCAGTACTTC,CASSSGTIRDIQYF,.,.,TRBJ2-4,TRBV28
TGCAGCGTTGAAGTGGGACCCGAAGCTTTCTTT,CSVEVGPEAFF,.,.,TRBJ1-1,TRBV29-1
TGTGCCACCAGTGAAGGCTATGGCTACACCTTC,CATSEGYGYTF,.,.,TRBJ1-2,TRBV24-1
TGTGCCAGCAGTCCCTGGAGGCCTGGGGATTACGAGCAGTACTTC,CASSPWRPGDYEQYF,.,.,TRBJ2-7,TRBV12-3/TRBV12-4
TGCAGTGCTAGTACGGCGGGGAGTCAAGAGACCCAGTACTTC,CSASTAGSQETQYF,.,.,TRBJ2-5,TRBV20-1
TGTGCCACCAGTAAGGGACCTGAAGCTTTCTTT,CATSKGPEAFF,.,.,TRBJ1-1,TRBV24-1
TGTGCCAGCATCCCGGGCCTTTGGGCACTCACAGATACGCAGTATTTT,CASIPGLWALTDTQYF,.,.,TRBJ2-3,TRBV2
TGTGCCAGTAGACTCCAGGACAGGGCGGCTGGCTACACCTTC,CASRLQDRAAGYTF,TRBD1,.,TRBJ1-2,TRBV19
TGTGCCAGCAGCCCCCCGTGGGGGACTAGCAGGTACAATGAGCAGTTCTTC,CASSPPWGTSRYNEQFF,TRBD2,.,TRBJ2-1,TRBV14
TGTGCCAGCAGCCAGAACCGGGACAGATACAATGAGCAGTTCTTC,CASSQNRDRYNEQFF,TRBD1,.,TRBJ2-1,TRBV3-1
TGCAGCGCCGGGGAAGGATACAATGAGCAGTTCTTC,CSAGEGYNEQFF,.,.,TRBJ2-1,TRBV29-1
TGTGCCAGCAGTGATGGGGGGGCCAAAAACATTCAGTACTTC,CASSDGGAKNIQYF,.,.,TRBJ2-4,TRBV2
TGTGCCAGCAGCTTAGGAGTGGGGGGGACGGACACTGAAGCTTTCTTT,CASSLGVGGTDTEAFF,.,.,TRBJ1-1,TRBV11-2
TGTGCCAGCAACGGAGGCAGGACTTCGAGGCAGCCCCAGCATTTT,CASNGGRTSRQPQHF,.,.,TRBJ1-5,TRBV6-2/TRBV6-3
TGTGCCAGCAGTTACAACGTAGTCTACGAGCAGTACTTC,CASSYNVVYEQYF,.,.,TRBJ2-7,TRBV6-5
TGTGCCAGCAGATGGGACAGGCAAGAGACCCAGTACTTC,CASRWDRQETQYF,TRBD1,.,TRBJ2-5,TRBV6-6
TGCAGCGTCGGATGGGTCTATGTGCGGGGGGGCACAGATACGCAGTATTTT,CSVGWVYVRGGTDTQYF,TRBD2,.,TRBJ2-3,TRBV29-1
TGCGCCAGCAGCTTCGGGGCGGACCGCTCCTACAATGAGCAGTTCTTC,CASSFGADRSYNEQFF,.,.,TRBJ2-1,TRBV4-1
TGTGCCAGCAGTCCCAGAGGGTCTGGGGCTGGGAACACTGAAGCTTTCTTT,CASSPRGSGAGNTEAFF,.,.,TRBJ1-1,TRBV6-2/TRBV6-3
TGTGCCATCCAATCGGGGACTGCCAAGGCTGAGCAGTTCTTC,CAIQSGTAKAEQFF,.,.,TRBJ2-1,TRBV10-3
TGCAGCGTGGGTAACAGGGATACCTATGGCTACACCTTC,CSVGNRDTYGYTF,.,.,TRBJ1-2,TRBV29-1
TGTGCCAGCAGCCAAGAAAAGGCCTTCGGGTCACCCCTCCACTTT,CASSQEKAFGSPLHF,.,.,TRBJ1-6,TRBV14
TGTGCCAGCAGCCAAGCGGTAGATCAGCCCCAGCATTTT,CASSQAVDQPQHF,.,.,TRBJ1-5,TRBV3-1
TGTGCCACCAGACCGGGACAGCGAAGCAATCAGCCCCAGCATTTT,CATRPGQRSNQPQHF,TRBD1,.,TRBJ1-5,TRBV15
TGTGCCAGCAGTATTCGGGGAAGGGGCCAAGAGACCCAGTACTTC,CASSIRGRGQETQYF,.,.,TRBJ2-5,TRBV11-2
TGTGCCAGTAGCCGGAACGGGGGAACTGAAGCTTTCTTT,CASSRNGGTEAFF,.,.,TRBJ1-1,TRBV19
TGTGCCAGCAGCTTCGGGACTAGCGGCAATGAGCAGTTCTTC,CASSFGTSGNEQFF,TRBD2,.,TRBJ2-1,TRBV7-9
TGCAGTGCTCACAGGGATGGGTCTAACTATGGCTACACCTTC,CSAHRDGSNYGYTF,.,once,TRBJ1-2,TRBV20-1
TGTGCCAGCAGCCAAGATCTGGGGACCCAAACCCAAGAGACCCAGTACTTC,CASSQDLGTQTQETQYF,.,.,TRBJ2-5,TRBV3-1
TGTGCCAGCAGTTACTCGACCAACCAGCAGTACTTC,CASSYSTNQQYF,.,.,TRBJ2-7,TRBV6-6
TGTGCCAGCAGCGTAACTAGCGGGGGATCTGGGGCCAACGTCCTGACTTTC,CASSVTSGGSGANVLTF,TRBD2,.,TRBJ2-6,TRBV7-2
TGTGCCAGTCAGCTTCGGTCGGGAGCTGGCTACACCTTC,CASQLRSGAGYTF,.,.,TRBJ1-2,TRBV25-1
TGCAGTGCAAACGCTCGGGGACAGGGTTCCCTTCAGACCCAGTACTTC,CSANARGQGSLQTQYF,TRBD1,once,TRBJ2-5,TRBV20-1
TGCAGCGCTGGGACAGGGCCTGTCGAGCAGTACTTC,CSAGTGPVEQYF,TRBD1,.,TRBJ2-7,TRBV29-1
TGCAGTGCGCCTCCGGCCTTTAGCACAGATACGCAGTATTTT,CSAPPAFSTDTQYF,.,.,TRBJ2-3,TRBV20-1
TGTGCCACAGAAGAGCGGGGGGGCGAGGGCGGGGAGCTGTTTTTT,CATEERGGEGGELFF,TRBD2,.,TRBJ2-2,TRBV5-4
TGTGCCAGCAGCTTACGGGGGGGGCACAATTCACCCCTCCACTTT,CASSLRGGHNSPLHF,.,once,TRBJ1-6,TRBV11-2
TGTGCCACCAGTGACCGGAGCGGGAGGAACTACAATGAGCAGTTCTTC,CATSDRSGRNYNEQFF,TRBD2,.,TRBJ2-1,TRBV24-1
TGCAGTGCCGGGGTAGTAGCTAACTATGGCTACACCTTC,CSAGVVANYGYTF,.,.,TRBJ1-2,TRBV20-1
TGTGCCAGCAGCCCTTCCACGGGCAATCAGCCCCAGCATTTT,CASSPSTGNQPQHF,.,.,TRBJ1-5,TRBV12-3/TRBV12-4
TGTGCCAGCAGCTCCACAGGGTTCAATGAGCAGTTCTTC,CASSSTGFNEQFF,.,.,TRBJ2-1,TRBV7-2
TGTGCCAGCATCAAAGGGGGACAGAATGGCTACACCTTC,CASIKGGQNGYTF,TRBD1,once,TRBJ1-2,TRBV28
TGTGCCAGCTCACCACCCACCCGGGATGATACGCAGTATTTT,CASSPPTRDDTQYF,.,.,TRBJ2-3,TRBV18